This TCR beta chain was retrieved from a study of PD-1 blockade in classical Hodgkin lymphoma. V dropped 6 bases and J dropped 4 bases, with 4 bases sitting between them. CDR3 length equals 11 residues. The V gene's germline CDR1 is SNHLY and CDR2 FYNNEI. Only one count was recorded for this clone. Sample time point: cycle 4 day 1 (C4D1), after five to seven weeks of nivolumab. Each patient's relapse followed autologous stem cell transplantation, and brentuximab vedotin exposure varied. Method: immunoSEQ multiplex PCR; TCRdb's copy keeps in-frame clones and lacks some. The sample lists about 64,000 clones, around nine tenths seen once, with approximately 8% in the top ten.

This specimen consisted of peripheral blood mononuclear cells (PBMCs), obtained before the fourth cycle of nivolumab. This sequence joins TRBV2 and TRBJ2-1; no firm D call. The receptor's source is a human donor with classical Hodgkin lymphoma. CDR3 bases: TGTGCCAGCAGCAATTACAATGAGCAGTTCTTC. The encoded protein is CASSNYNEQFF.